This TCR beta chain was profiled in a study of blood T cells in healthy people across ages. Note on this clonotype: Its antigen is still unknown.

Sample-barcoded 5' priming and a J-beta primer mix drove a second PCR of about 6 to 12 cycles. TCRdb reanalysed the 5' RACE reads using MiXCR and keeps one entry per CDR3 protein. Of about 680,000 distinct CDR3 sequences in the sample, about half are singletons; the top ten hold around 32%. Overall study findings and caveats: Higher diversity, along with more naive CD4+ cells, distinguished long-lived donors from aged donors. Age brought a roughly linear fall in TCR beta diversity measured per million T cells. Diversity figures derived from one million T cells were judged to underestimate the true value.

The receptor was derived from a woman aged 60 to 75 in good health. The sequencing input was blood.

Written as DNA, the CDR3 is TGCAGTGCTAGAAATCGGAGGGGGGGCCTGAGCTCCTACGAGCAGTACTTC. Its protein is CSARNRRGGLSSYEQYF. The rearrangement links TRBV20-1 to TRBJ2-7, with D tentatively TRBD2 (7 bases). This CDR3 spans 17 amino acids. V gave up 2 bases and J gave up 0 bases, with 20 bases separating them. Per the germline V gene, CDR1 is DFQATT and CDR2 is SNEGSKA (reference sequence).